This record covers a single T cell receptor beta chain. Its specificity is unknown. V was pared by 5 bases and J by 5 bases, with 19 bases between. Germline V gives CDR1 SGHTA, CDR2 FQGNSA. The CDR3 consists of 15 residues. Clones were sequenced by immunoSEQ multiplex PCR, and TCRdb holds only the in-frame ones, with some missing. The table shows over 25,000 clones, with around 94% occurring only once. This record belongs to a study of T cell clones after liver transplantation. Study findings and constraints: A larger donor-reactive than third-party decline suggested partial antigen-specific deletion.

The sample consisted of CD8+ T cells from blood, taken 12 months after liver transplant. The source of this sequence is a human patient who received a liver transplant. Some T cells may be graft donor cells. The chain employs TRBV7-2 and TRBJ2-7; possibly TRBD2 for D (6 bases). CDR3 region: CASSPRAGSTHEQYF. For the CDR3, the DNA is TGTGCCAGCAGCCCCCGGGCGGGATCAACCCACGAGCAGTACTTC.